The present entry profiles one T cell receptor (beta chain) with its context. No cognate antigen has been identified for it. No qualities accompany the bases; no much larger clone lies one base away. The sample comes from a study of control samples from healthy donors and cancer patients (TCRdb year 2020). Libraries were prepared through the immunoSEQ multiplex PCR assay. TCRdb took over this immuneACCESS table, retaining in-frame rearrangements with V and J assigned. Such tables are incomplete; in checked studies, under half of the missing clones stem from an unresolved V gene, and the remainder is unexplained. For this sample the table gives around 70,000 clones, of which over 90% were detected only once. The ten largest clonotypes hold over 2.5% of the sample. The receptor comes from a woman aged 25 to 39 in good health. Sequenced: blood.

For the CDR3, the sequence is CASNPTGSVTEAFF. The DNA sequence is as follows: TGTGCCAGCAATCCCACGGGGTCAGTGACTGAAGCTTTCTTT. This chain joins TRBV6-4 to TRBJ1-1, with the D gene uncertain. Trimming removed 7 bases from V and 5 bases from J, leaving 17 bases between the germline ends. The CDR3 covers 14 residues, taking in both the cysteine and the phenylalanine. Left in the record is the CDR3 DNA by itself, 42 bases read in frame from the first base. Taken from the germline V gene, the CDR1 and CDR2 loops are MRHNA and SNTAGT.